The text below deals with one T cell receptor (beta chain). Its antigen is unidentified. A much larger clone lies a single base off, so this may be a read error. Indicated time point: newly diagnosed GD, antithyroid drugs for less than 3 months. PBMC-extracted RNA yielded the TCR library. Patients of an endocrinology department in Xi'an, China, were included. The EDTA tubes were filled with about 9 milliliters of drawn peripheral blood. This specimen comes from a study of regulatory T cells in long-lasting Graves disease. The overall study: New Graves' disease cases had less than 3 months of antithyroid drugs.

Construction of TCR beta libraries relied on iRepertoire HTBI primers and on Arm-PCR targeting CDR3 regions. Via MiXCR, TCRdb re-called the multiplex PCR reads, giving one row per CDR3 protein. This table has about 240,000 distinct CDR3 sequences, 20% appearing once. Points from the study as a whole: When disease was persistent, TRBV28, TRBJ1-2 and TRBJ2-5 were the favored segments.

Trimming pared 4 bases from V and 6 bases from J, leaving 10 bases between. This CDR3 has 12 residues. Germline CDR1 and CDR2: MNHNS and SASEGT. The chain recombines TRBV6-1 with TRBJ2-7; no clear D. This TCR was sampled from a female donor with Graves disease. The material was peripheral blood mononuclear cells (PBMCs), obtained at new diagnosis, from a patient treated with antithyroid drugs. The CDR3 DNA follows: TGTGCCAGCAGTGCAACGAACGGCGAGCAGTACTTC. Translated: CASSATNGEQYF.